A single sample is the source of the 31 T cell receptor beta chains below, sequenced in a study of blood T cell repertoires in COVID-19. The table came from immunoSEQ multiplex PCR; TCRdb's copy has only in-frame clones and leaves some out. The sample has roughly 400,000 clones; 91% are singletons. The specimen sequenced was PBMCs or T cells enriched from blood (not recorded which). The receptors were sampled from a woman aged 40-49 years who had been exposed to COVID-19.

The V and J genes are TRBV2 and TRBJ2-1; TRBD2 agrees at 9 bases. Germline CDR1 and CDR2: SNHLY and FYNNEI. V shed 8 bases and J 8 bases; nucleotides not matched to a gene: 13. This CDR3 is 15 amino acids long. CDR3 coding DNA: TGTGCCAGCCTCGGGGTCAGCGGGGGGTTATATGAGCAGTTCTTC. Residues: CASLGVSGGLYEQFF.

The chain recombines TRBV7-9 with TRBJ1-5, with D possibly being TRBD1 (5 bases). Germline V lookup: CDR1 SEHNR, CDR2 FQNEAQ (reference sequence). This CDR3 has 15 residues. The V end lost 1 base, the J end lost 4 bases, and 11 bases lay between the germline ends. DNA for the CDR3: TGTGCCAGCAGCTTAGAGGGGTTGGGAAATCAGCCCCAGCATTTT. It translates to CASSLEGLGNQPQHF.

This clone was detected only once. CDR3 coding DNA: TGTGCCAGCAGCCAACAGGGGGGTGACACTGAAGCTTTCTTT. It translates to CASSQQGGDTEAFF. The chain is built from TRBV7-9 and TRBJ1-1, with 8 bases matching TRBD1. Germline V CDR1 and CDR2: SEHNR, FQNEAQ (reference sequence). V shed 5 bases, J shed 3 bases, and the junction held 5 bases outside the gene matches. The CDR3 runs 14 residues. Full variable domain (rest looked up from reference TRBV7-9 and TRBJ1-1): DTGVSQNPRHKITKRGQNVTFRCDPISEHNRLYWYRQTLGQGPEFLTYFQNEAQLEKSRLLSDRFSAERPKGSFSTLEIQRTEQGDSAMYLCASSQQGGDTEAFFGQGTRLTVV.

This chain connects TRBV10-2 to TRBJ2-7; D is undetermined. The CDR3 extends over 13 amino acids. Trimming removed 6 bases at V and 2 bases at J, with 11 bases between. CDR1 is WSHSY, CDR2 SAAADI, per germline. In nucleotides, the CDR3 is TGCGCCAGCAGCCAGTCTCTAGCCTACGAGCAGTACTTC. It specifies CASSQSLAYEQYF.

This sequence joins TRBV2 and TRBJ1-1; D might be TRBD1 (5 bases). The CDR3 spans 15 residues. The V gene's germline CDR1 is SNHLY and CDR2 FYNNEI. Trimming removed 4 bases from V and 5 bases from J, with 17 bases in between. Here the CDR3 reads CASSVLREIGTEAFF. The CDR3 bases are TGTGCCAGCAGTGTCCTCAGGGAAATAGGAACTGAAGCTTTCTTT.

The chain carries TRBV10-3 and TRBJ1-2; tentatively, D is TRBD1 (5 bases). V was trimmed by 9 bases and J by 7 bases, leaving 15 bases between them. The CDR3 contains 12 residues. The germline gives CDR1 ENHRY, CDR2 SYGVKD. The CDR3 protein is CAISGGRAGYTF. CDR3 in DNA: TGTGCCATTTCGGGGGGTCGGGCTGGCTACACCTTC.

The chain is built from TRBV12-3 or TRBV12-4 and TRBJ1-1; D is possibly TRBD1 (5 bases). The CDR3 loop spans 12 amino acids. Trimming pared 6 bases from V and 5 bases from J, leaving 10 bases between. The CDR3 nucleotides are TGTGCCAGCAGGGGACTTCTAACTGAAGCTTTCTTT. This sequence encodes CASRGLLTEAFF.

V is TRBV19 and J is TRBJ1-1; D is uncertain. With 0 bases removed from V and 11 bases from J, the gap between germline ends came to 13 bases. Germline lookup yields CDR1 LNHDA and CDR2 SQIVND (reference sequence). This CDR3 comprises 13 residues. The CDR3 region has the DNA TGTGCCAGTAGTATAGATCGTCGCGGCGGGGCTTTCTTT. Encoded protein: CASSIDRRGGAFF.

This clone appeared once. The gene calls are TRBV21-1 and TRBJ1-2; TRBD1, the table's D call, was not compared with the DNA. TRBV21-1 is annotated as a pseudogene. The CDR3 is made up of 14 amino acids. The CDR3 DNA is TGTGCCAGCAGCAAAGCGCAGGGGGCCTATGGCTACACCTTC. Encoded protein: CASSKAQGAYGYTF.

The chain combines TRBV7-9 with TRBJ1-1, with 7 nucleotides matching TRBD1. V lost 5 bases, J lost 6 bases, and 3 bases stayed unmatched. CDR1 and CDR2 (germline): SEHNR, FQNEAQ (reference sequence). This CDR3 comprises 12 residues. The DNA for the CDR3 is TGTGCCAGCAGCGACAGGGAGCCTGAAGCTTTCTTT. This sequence encodes CASSDREPEAFF.

The chain uses TRBV5-4 and TRBJ1-5; a weak D match, TRBD1 (5 bases). This CDR3 is built from 16 residues. V was cut by 3 bases and J by 5 bases, with 18 bases left in between. Germline lookup yields CDR1 SGHNT and CDR2 YYREEE (reference sequence). CDR3 amino acids: CASSSGAPGKDQPQHF. Here the CDR3 DNA reads TGTGCCAGCAGCTCTGGGGCACCAGGGAAAGATCAGCCCCAGCATTTT.

This clone was seen only once. CDR3 nucleotide sequence: TGCGCCAGCTTTCCCGGGACTAGCGGGTTAGATACGCAGTATTTT. Protein product: CASFPGTSGLDTQYF. The gene calls are TRBV10-2 and TRBJ2-3; 12 bases align to TRBD2. CDR1 WSHSY and CDR2 SAAADI come from the germline V gene. The CDR3 covers 15 residues. V gave up 8 bases and J gave up 5 bases; unmatched junction bases: 8.

The count of this clone is one. CDR3 residues: CASRPLVRVSSYGYTF. DNA of the CDR3: TGTGCCAGCAGACCCCTGGTCAGGGTGAGTTCCTATGGCTACACCTTC. The chain employs TRBV21-1 and TRBJ1-2; the D segment call TRBD1 is taken from the table without a DNA check. TRBV21-1 is annotated as a pseudogene. The CDR3 is 16 amino acids.

This rearrangement joins TRBV4-3 to TRBJ2-6; 8 bases agree with TRBD1. The CDR3 contains 18 residues. Germline CDR1 and CDR2: LGHNA and YSLEER. V shed 0 bases and J 0 bases; nucleotides not matched to a gene: 4. Written as DNA, the CDR3 is TGCGCCAGCAGCCAAGATGGGGGACAGGCCTCTGGGGCCAACGTCCTGACTTTC. It translates to CASSQDGGQASGANVLTF.

The chain combines TRBV9 with TRBJ2-3, with 12 bases that match TRBD2. The CDR3 runs 20 residues. V lost 3 bases to trimming and J lost 0 bases; unmatched junction nucleotides: 14. Per germline, CDR1 SGDLS and CDR2 YYNGEE. The CDR3 protein is CASSGWGLAGAPPSTDTQYF. CDR3 nucleotide sequence: TGTGCCAGCAGCGGCTGGGGACTAGCGGGCGCCCCACCTAGCACAGATACGCAGTATTTT. Full variable domain (missing parts from reference TRBV9 and TRBJ2-3): DSGVTQTPKHLITATGQRVTLRCSPRSGDLSVYWYQQSLDQGLQFLIQYYNGEERAKGNILERFSAQQFPDLHSELNLSSLELGDSALYFCASSGWGLAGAPPSTDTQYFGPGTRLTVL.

J is TRBJ1-4 and V is TRBV21-1; TRBD1 is taken as the D call from the table, unchecked against the DNA. TRBV21-1 is a known pseudogene. The CDR3 length is 20 residues. CDR3 residues: CASSKPLSSTLWTENEKLFF. The CDR3 region has the DNA TGTGCCAGCAGCAAACCCCTTTCGTCTACACTATGGACAGAGAATGAAAAACTGTTTTTT.

The V and J genes are TRBV19 and TRBJ2-3, with D unclear. The CDR3 sequence is 13 residues long. Germline V lookup: CDR1 LNHDA, CDR2 SQIVND (reference sequence). The V and J ends lost 4 bases and 5 bases respectively, with 10 bases between them. CDR3 sequence (DNA): TGTGCCAGTAGTAGTCACAGTCAAGATACGCAGTATTTT. Translated: CASSSHSQDTQYF.

This chain uses TRBV7-8 with TRBJ2-1; 16 bases are shared with TRBD2. V was pared by 4 bases and J by 9 bases, with 12 bases of the junction left unmatched. The length of the CDR3 is 18 residues. Germline lookup yields CDR1 SGHVS and CDR2 FQNEAQ. The CDR3 sequence is CASSSPGLAGGPGSEQFF. In DNA, the CDR3 is TGTGCCAGCAGCTCGCCGGGACTAGCGGGGGGGCCAGGGAGTGAGCAGTTCTTC.

The chain has TRBV6-5 and TRBJ1-5; D may be TRBD1 (6 bases). CDR1 is MNHEY, CDR2 SVGAGI, per germline. The CDR3 extends over 13 amino acids. V shed 6 bases and J shed 4 bases, with 10 bases lying between them. The CDR3 nucleotides are TGTGCCAGCAGCACCAGGGGTAATCAGCCCCAGCATTTT. It yields the protein CASSTRGNQPQHF.

CDR3 sequence: CASRAGTAGNIQYF. The CDR3 coding sequence is TGTGCCAGCAGGGCTGGGACAGCCGGAAACATTCAGTACTTC. J is TRBJ2-4 and V is TRBV28; 7 bases fit TRBD1. The CDR3 loop spans 14 amino acids. In germline, CDR1 is MDHEN, CDR2 SYDVKM. V was clipped by 6 bases and J by 6 bases; unmatched bases: 8.

In its sample, this clone was seen once. The chain links TRBV3-1 (or the pseudogene TRBV3-2) to TRBJ2-1; 15 bases align to TRBD2. CDR3 length: 19 residues. The trim removed 4 bases at V and 9 bases at J, leaving 16 bases unmatched. Germline V gives CDR1 LGHDT, CDR2 YNNKEL (reference sequence). CDR3 nucleotide sequence: TGTGCCAGCAGCCCAATTCCGGGACTAGCGGGGGGATCCTTCCTTGAGCAGTTCTTC. Protein sequence: CASSPIPGLAGGSFLEQFF.

The chain employs TRBV27 and TRBJ2-7, with D perhaps matching TRBD1 (6 bases). Germline assignment: CDR1 MNHEY and CDR2 SMNVEV (reference sequence). V shed 5 bases and J shed 3 bases, with 14 bases lying between them. There are 14 residues in the CDR3. The CDR3 bases are TGTGCCAGCAGTCCTCTGGACAGTAGCTACGAGCAGTACTTC. This codes for CASSPLDSSYEQYF.

V and J are TRBV10-2 and TRBJ1-1; D unclear. There are 13 residues in the CDR3. Trimming removed 5 bases from V and 3 bases from J, with 10 bases in between. Germline loops: CDR1 WSHSY, CDR2 SAAADI. As DNA, the CDR3 is TGCGCCAGCAGTCTGGCTGCCGACACTGAAGCTTTCTTT. Translating gives CASSLAADTEAFF.

The genes are TRBV19 and TRBJ1-1; 9 bases fit TRBD1. V dropped 3 bases and J dropped 1; count of bases not matched to a gene: 0. Germline V gene sequence: CDR1 LNHDA, CDR2 SQIVND (reference sequence). CDR3 length equals 14 residues. As DNA, the CDR3 is TGTGCCAGTAGTATGGGACAGGGGAACACTGAAGCTTTCTTT. It encodes CASSMGQGNTEAFF.

The chain joins TRBV6-2 or TRBV6-3 to TRBJ2-5; 11 positions match TRBD1. Trimming took 4 bases from V and 5 from J; bases not matched to a gene: 3. The CDR3 extends over 14 amino acids. From germline, CDR1 is MNHEY and CDR2 SVGEGT. CDR3 sequence: CASSSDRGLETQYF. CDR3 DNA sequence: TGTGCCAGCAGTTCGGACAGGGGGCTGGAGACCCAGTACTTC.

The chain uses TRBV7-2 and TRBJ1-2, with a possible D match to TRBD1 (5 bases). Trimming removed 4 bases from V and 4 bases from J, with 13 bases in between. CDR3 length equals 14 residues. Germline CDR1 is SGHTA and CDR2 is FQGNSA. CDR3 DNA sequence: TGTGCCAGCAGCTACCCAGGGTCTGGCTATGGCTACACCTTC. It translates to CASSYPGSGYGYTF.

The chain carries TRBV5-6 and TRBJ2-2; D is perhaps TRBD1 (5 bases). Trimming shortened V by 4 bases and J by 3 bases, and 10 bases separated the two germline ends. The CDR3 consists of 14 residues. Germline V gene lookup returns CDR1 SGHDT and CDR2 YYEEEE. CDR3 protein: CASSLSGYTGELFF. CDR3 bases: TGTGCCAGCAGCCTATCAGGGTACACCGGGGAGCTGTTTTTT.

This chain connects TRBV29-1 to TRBJ1-1, with 11 positions matching TRBD1. J gave up 1 base and V 6 bases, and 7 bases lay outside the gene matches. This CDR3 spans 15 amino acids. Germline CDR1 is SQVTM and CDR2 is ANQGSEA. The DNA of the CDR3 is TGCAGCGTCATACAGGGGACAGGGGGGAACACTGAAGCTTTCTTT. As protein: CSVIQGTGGNTEAFF.

The rearrangement uses TRBV7-3 and TRBJ2-6; D gene unclear. Germline values: CDR1 SGHTA, CDR2 FQGTGA. With 7 bases removed from V and 0 bases from J, the gap between germline ends came to 7 bases. This CDR3 comprises 14 residues. The CDR3 region is CASNMYSGANVLTF. CDR3 sequence (DNA): TGTGCCAGCAACATGTACTCTGGGGCCAACGTCCTGACTTTC.

This chain uses TRBV30 with TRBJ1-1; a possible D gene is TRBD1 (6 bases). The length of the CDR3 is 14 residues. CDR1 is GTSNPN, CDR2 SVGIG, per germline (reference sequence). V lost 0 bases and J lost 0, with 8 bases in between. In DNA, the CDR3 is TGTGCCTGGAGTGTAGGGGGATTGAACACTGAAGCTTTCTTT. Encoded protein: CAWSVGGLNTEAFF. Complete variable domain (other parts from reference TRBV30 and TRBJ1-1): SQTIHQWPATLVQPVGSPLSLECTVEGTSNPNLYWYRQAAGRGLQLLFYSVGIGQISSEVPQNLSASRPQDRQFILSSKKLLLSDSGFYLCAWSVGGLNTEAFFGQGTRLTVV.

The chain carries TRBV6-5 and TRBJ2-3; 9 bases align to TRBD1. Germline assignment: CDR1 MNHEY and CDR2 SVGAGI. CDR3 length equals 15 residues. V was clipped by 8 bases and J by 4 bases; unmatched bases: 10. CDR3 sequence reads: CASGPDRGWADTQYF. The DNA for the CDR3 is TGTGCCAGCGGGCCGGACAGGGGATGGGCAGATACGCAGTATTTT.